The 2 T cell receptor beta chains in this list originate from one sample, sequenced in a study of blood T cell repertoires in COVID-19. Data came from immunoSEQ multiplex PCR; TCRdb stores just in-frame clones and leaves some out. The repertoire has approximately 250,000 clones, around 84% of them found once; the top ten carry 2% to 2.5%. The sample consisted of peripheral blood. The receptor source for this set is a man aged 35-49 years who had recovered from COVID-19.

The chain employs TRBV7-6 and TRBJ2-7; the match to TRBD2 covers 8 bases. V shed 2 bases and J 4 bases; nucleotides not matched to a gene: 4. Per germline, CDR1 SGHVS and CDR2 FNYEAQ. There are 14 residues in the CDR3. CDR3 sequence: CASSLLAGPYEQYF. The CDR3 DNA reads TGTGCCAGCAGCTTACTAGCGGGCCCTTACGAGCAGTACTTC.

This chain links TRBV5-1 with TRBJ2-7; D perhaps matches TRBD2 (6 bases). Trimming took off 0 bases at V and 2 bases at J, with 15 bases between the two ends. The CDR3 loop spans 16 amino acids. CDR1 and CDR2 from the germline V gene are SGHRS and YFSETQ. The CDR3 region is CASSLAIGGRPYEQYF. In DNA, the CDR3 is TGCGCCAGCAGCTTGGCCATCGGGGGAAGGCCCTACGAGCAGTACTTC.